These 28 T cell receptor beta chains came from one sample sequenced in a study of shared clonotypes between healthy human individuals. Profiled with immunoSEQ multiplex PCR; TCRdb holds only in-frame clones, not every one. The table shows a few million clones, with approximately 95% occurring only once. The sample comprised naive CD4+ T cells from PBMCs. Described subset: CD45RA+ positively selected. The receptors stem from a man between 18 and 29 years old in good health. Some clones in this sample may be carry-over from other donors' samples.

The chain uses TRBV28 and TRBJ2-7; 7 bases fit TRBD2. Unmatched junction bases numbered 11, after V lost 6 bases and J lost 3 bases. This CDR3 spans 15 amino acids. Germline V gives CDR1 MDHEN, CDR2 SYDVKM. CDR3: CASRTRALADYEQYF. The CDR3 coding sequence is TGTGCCAGCAGGACGAGGGCTCTAGCGGACTACGAGCAGTACTTC. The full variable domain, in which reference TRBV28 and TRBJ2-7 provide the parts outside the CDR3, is DVKVTQSSRYLVKRTGEKVFLECVQDMDHENMFWYRQDPGLGLRLIYFSYDVKMKEKGDIPEGYSVSREKKERFSLILESASTNQTSMYLCASRTRALADYEQYFGPGTRLTVT.

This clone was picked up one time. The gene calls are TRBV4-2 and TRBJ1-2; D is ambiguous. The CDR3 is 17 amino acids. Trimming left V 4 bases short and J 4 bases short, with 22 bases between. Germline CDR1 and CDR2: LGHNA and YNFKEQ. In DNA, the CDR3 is TGTGCCAGCAGCCCGAGGCTGGTTCCCACTTCGTTCTATGGCTACACCTTC. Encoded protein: CASSPRLVPTSFYGYTF.

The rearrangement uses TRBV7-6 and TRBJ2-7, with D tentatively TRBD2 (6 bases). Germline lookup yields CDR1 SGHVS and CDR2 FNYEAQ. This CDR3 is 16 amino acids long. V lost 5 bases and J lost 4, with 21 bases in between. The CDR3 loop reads CASSQMGGRDAYEQYF. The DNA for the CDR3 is TGTGCCAGCAGCCAAATGGGTGGGCGGGACGCGTACGAGCAGTACTTC.

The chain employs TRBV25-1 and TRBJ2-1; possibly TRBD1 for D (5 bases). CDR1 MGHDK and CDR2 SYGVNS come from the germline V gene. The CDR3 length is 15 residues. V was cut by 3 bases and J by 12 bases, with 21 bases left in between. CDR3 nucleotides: TGTGCCAGCAGTGAGGCTAGTACGGTTGTTAGGGGGCAGTTCTTC. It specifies CASSEASTVVRGQFF.

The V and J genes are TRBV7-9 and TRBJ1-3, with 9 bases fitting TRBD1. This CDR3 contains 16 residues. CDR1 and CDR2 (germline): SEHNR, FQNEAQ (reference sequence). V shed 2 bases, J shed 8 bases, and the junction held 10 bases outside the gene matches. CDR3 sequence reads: CASSLKGQGILDTIYF. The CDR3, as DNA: TGTGCCAGCAGCTTAAAGGGACAGGGAATTCTGGACACCATATATTTT.

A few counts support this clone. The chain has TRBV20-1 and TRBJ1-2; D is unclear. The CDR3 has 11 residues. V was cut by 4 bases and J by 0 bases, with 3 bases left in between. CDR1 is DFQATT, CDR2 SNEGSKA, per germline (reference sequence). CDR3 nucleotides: TGCAGTGCTAAGACTAACTATGGCTACACCTTC. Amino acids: CSAKTNYGYTF.

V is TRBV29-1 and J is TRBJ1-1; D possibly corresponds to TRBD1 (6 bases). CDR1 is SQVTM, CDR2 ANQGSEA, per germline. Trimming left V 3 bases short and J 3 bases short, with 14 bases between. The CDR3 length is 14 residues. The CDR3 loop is CSVEVRGNHTEAFF. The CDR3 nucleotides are TGCAGCGTTGAGGTTAGGGGGAATCACACTGAAGCTTTCTTT.

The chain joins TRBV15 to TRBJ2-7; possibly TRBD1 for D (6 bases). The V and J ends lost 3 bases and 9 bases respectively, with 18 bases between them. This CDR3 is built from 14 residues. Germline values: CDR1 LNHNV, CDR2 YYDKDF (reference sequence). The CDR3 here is CATSSDRIRVGQYF. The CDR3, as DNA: TGTGCCACCAGCAGTGACAGGATCAGAGTAGGGCAGTACTTC.

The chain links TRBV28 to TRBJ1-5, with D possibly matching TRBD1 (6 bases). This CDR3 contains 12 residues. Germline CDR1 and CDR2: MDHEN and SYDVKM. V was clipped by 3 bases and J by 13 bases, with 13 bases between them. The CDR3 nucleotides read TGTGCCAGCAGTTTGCGGGGGCTAAAGCAGCATTTT. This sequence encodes CASSLRGLKQHF.

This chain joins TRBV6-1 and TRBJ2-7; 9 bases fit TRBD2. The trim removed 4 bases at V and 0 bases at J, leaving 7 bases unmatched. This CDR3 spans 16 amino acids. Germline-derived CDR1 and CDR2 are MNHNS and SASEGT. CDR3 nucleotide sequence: TGTGCCAGCAGTGCCTTAACTAGCGGGTTCTCCTACGAGCAGTACTTC. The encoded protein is CASSALTSGFSYEQYF.

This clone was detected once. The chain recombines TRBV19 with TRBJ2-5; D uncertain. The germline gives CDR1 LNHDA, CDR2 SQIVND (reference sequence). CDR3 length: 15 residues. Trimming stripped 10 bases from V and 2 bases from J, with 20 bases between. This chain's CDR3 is CATMNADLGQETQYF. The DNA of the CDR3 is TGTGCCACCATGAATGCGGACCTAGGACAAGAGACCCAGTACTTC.

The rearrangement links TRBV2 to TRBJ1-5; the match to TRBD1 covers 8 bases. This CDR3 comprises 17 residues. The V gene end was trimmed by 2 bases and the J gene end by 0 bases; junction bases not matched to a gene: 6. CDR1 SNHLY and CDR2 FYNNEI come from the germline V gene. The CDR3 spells CASSERGQGPSNQPQHF. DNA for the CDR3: TGTGCCAGCAGTGAACGCGGACAGGGACCTAGCAATCAGCCCCAGCATTTT.

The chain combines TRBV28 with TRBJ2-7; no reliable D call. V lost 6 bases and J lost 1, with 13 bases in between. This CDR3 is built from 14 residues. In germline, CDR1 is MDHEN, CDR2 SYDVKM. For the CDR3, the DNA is TGTGCCAGCAGCCTACTATGGCGTTCCTACGAGCAGTACTTC. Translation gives CASSLLWRSYEQYF.

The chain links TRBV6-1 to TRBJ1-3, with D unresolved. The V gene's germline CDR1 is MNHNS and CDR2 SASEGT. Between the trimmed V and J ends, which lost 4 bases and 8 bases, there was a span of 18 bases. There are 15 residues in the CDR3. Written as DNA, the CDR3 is TGTGCCAGCAGTGGCCAACGGGTTTACGATGACACCATATATTTT. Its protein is CASSGQRVYDDTIYF.

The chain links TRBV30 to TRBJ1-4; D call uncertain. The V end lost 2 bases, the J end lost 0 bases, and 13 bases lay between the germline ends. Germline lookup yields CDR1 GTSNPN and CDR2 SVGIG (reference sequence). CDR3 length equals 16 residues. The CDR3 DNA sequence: TGTGCCTGGAGTAGGCGGGGTGTAGCAACTAATGAAAAACTGTTTTTT. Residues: CAWSRRGVATNEKLFF.

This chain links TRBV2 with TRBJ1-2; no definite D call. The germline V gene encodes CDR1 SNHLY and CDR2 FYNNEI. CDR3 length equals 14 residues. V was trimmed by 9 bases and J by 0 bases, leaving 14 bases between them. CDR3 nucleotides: TGTGCCAGAGGAATTCAGCACCCTAACTATGGCTACACCTTC. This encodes CARGIQHPNYGYTF.

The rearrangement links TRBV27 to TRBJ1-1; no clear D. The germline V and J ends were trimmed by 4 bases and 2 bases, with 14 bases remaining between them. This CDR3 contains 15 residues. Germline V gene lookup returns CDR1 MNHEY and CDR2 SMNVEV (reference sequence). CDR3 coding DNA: TGTGCCAGCAGTTCCCGAGGACGGTTAAACACTGAAGCTTTCTTT. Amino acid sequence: CASSSRGRLNTEAFF.

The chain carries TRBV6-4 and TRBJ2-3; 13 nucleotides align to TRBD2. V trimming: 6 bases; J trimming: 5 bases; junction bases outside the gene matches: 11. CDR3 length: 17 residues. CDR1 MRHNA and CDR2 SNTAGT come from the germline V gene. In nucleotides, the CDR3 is TGTGCCAGCAGCACCCGAACTAGCGGGAGGGGTAAAGATACGCAGTATTTT. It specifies CASSTRTSGRGKDTQYF.

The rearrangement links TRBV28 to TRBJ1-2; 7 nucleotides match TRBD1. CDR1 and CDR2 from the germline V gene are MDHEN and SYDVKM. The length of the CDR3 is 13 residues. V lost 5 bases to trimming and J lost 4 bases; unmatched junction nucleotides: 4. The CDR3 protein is CASSIGQAYGYTF. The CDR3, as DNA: TGTGCCAGCAGTATCGGACAGGCCTATGGCTACACCTTC.

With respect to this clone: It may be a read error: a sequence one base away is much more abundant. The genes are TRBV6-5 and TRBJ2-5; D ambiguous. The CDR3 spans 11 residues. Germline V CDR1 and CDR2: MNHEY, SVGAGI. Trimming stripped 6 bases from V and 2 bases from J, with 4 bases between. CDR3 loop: CASRLQETQYF. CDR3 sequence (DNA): TGTGCCAGCAGGTTACAAGAGACCCAGTACTTC.

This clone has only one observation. The DNA for the CDR3 is TGTGCCACGCATTCGGGTACAGATACGCAGTATTTT. This translates into CATHSGTDTQYF. The J gene is TRBJ2-3, the V gene TRBV6-6; D remains unclear. Trimming pared 10 bases from V and 3 bases from J, leaving 11 bases between. The CDR3 runs 12 residues. Germline-derived CDR1 and CDR2 are MNHNY and SVGAGI (reference sequence).

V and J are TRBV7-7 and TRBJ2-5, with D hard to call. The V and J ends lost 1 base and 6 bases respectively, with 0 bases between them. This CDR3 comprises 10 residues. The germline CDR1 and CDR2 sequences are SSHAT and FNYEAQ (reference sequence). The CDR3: CASSLETQYF. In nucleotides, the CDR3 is TGTGCCAGCAGCTTAGAGACCCAGTACTTC.

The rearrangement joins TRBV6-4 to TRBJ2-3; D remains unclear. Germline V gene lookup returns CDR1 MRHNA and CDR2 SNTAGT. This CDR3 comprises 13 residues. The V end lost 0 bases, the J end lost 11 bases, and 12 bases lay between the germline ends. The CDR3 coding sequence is TGTGCCAGCAGTGACTCGGGGTCCCTGGGGCAGTATTTT. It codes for CASSDSGSLGQYF.

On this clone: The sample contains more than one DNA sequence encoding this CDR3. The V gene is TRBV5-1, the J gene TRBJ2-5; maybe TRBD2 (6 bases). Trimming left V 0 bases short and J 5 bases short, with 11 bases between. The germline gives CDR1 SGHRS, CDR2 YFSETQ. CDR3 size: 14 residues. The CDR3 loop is CASSLAGVGETQYF. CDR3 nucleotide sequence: TGCGCCAGCAGCTTGGCGGGAGTGGGGGAGACCCAGTACTTC.

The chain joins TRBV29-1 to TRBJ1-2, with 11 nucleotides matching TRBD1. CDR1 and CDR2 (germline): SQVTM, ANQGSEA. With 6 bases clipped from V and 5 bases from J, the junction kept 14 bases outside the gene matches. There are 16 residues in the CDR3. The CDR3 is CSVVPPGQGVWYGYTF. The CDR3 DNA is TGCAGCGTCGTGCCACCGGGACAGGGGGTATGGTATGGCTACACCTTC.

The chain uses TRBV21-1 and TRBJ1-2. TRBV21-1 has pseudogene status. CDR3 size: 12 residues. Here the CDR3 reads CASSPPPRSRTF. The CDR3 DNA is TGTGCCAGCAGCCCCCCCCCGCGGAGTAGGACCTTC.

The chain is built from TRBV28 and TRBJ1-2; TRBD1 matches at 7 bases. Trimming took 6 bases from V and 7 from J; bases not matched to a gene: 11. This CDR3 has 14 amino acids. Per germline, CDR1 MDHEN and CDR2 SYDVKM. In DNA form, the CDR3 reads TGTGCCAGCAGCCTGGTCCCTACAGGGGTTGGCTACACCTTC. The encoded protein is CASSLVPTGVGYTF.

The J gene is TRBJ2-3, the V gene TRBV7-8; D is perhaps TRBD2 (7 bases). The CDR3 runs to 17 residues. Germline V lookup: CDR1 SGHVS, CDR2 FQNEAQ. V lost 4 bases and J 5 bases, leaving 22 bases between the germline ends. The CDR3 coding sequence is TGTGCCAGCAGCTCGTTTCGGCAGGGGAGGGGGAGAGATACGCAGTATTTT. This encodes CASSSFRQGRGRDTQYF.